This T cell receptor (beta chain) was sequenced in a study of blood T cells in healthy people across ages. The CDR3 is made up of 14 amino acids. V lost 1 base and J 1 base, leaving 8 bases between the germline ends. The germline V gene has CDR1 SGHRS and CDR2 YFSETQ. This clonotype was seen a handful of times. The second PCR ran about 6 to 11 cycles with a sample-barcoded 5' primer and J-beta primers. Every sample gave at least 3 million paired-end reads containing CDR3. TCRdb fed the 5' RACE reads into MiXCR, producing one record per CDR3 protein. The sample shows around 1,000,000 distinct CDR3 sequences, around 27% of them seen only once. These sequences were also reported in another study, on T cells of mothers and their children.

Sequences were obtained from blood. This chain joins TRBV5-1 and TRBJ1-1, with TRBD1 as a possible D gene (5 bases). This receptor was obtained from a girl aged 2 to 9 in good health. The CDR3: CASSLQGKNTEAFF. The CDR3 nucleotides are TGCGCCAGCAGCTTGCAGGGCAAGAACACTGAAGCTTTCTTT.